The rows below give T cell receptor beta chains drawn from one sample of a study of T cell responses to AZD1222 COVID-19 vaccine. Sequenced by immunoSEQ multiplex PCR; TCRdb stores in-frame clones only, minus some. The sample lists 130,000 to 150,000 clones, under 95% occurring once. The sample in question was peripheral blood, obtained on day 0 of AZD1222 vaccination. The receptors were gathered from an adult in good health. Both conserved end residues are part of each CDR3. D genes are given only for firm matches. Part of the rows lack a size; the others show once, few, many or a class for expanded clones.

14	TRBV19	-	-	TRBJ1-2	CASTLTWAGSGYTF	TGTGCCAGTACTCTCACCTGGGCAGGGAGCGGCTACACCTTC
16	TRBV4-2	-	-	TRBJ2-7	CASSSTPAEPSYEQYF	TGTGCCAGCAGCTCAACGCCAGCGGAACCATCTTACGAGCAGTACTTC
14	TRBV28	-	-	TRBJ2-5	CASAQPGRSRPQYF	TGTGCCAGCGCACAGCCGGGGCGCTCCCGCCCCCAGTACTTC
16	TRBV19	TRBD1	-	TRBJ1-1	CASNEGQALMNTEAFF	TGTGCCAGTAATGAGGGACAGGCGCTTATGAACACTGAAGCTTTCTTT
13	TRBV29-1	-	-	TRBJ2-2	CSGAGANTGELFF	TGCAGCGGAGCCGGGGCGAACACCGGGGAGCTGTTTTTT
15	TRBV2	TRBD1	-	TRBJ1-6	CASRRGQNLNSPLHF	TGTGCCAGCAGGCGGGGACAGAACTTAAATTCACCCCTCCACTTT
14	TRBV24-1	-	-	TRBJ2-1	CATSDFSQGGEQFF	TGTGCCACCAGTGATTTCTCCCAGGGAGGCGAGCAGTTCTTC
19	TRBV7-9	TRBD1	-	TRBJ1-1	CASSTIRLGQGAKNTEAFF	TGTGCCAGCAGCACAATTAGGCTGGGACAGGGGGCGAAGAACACTGAAGCTTTCTTT
15	TRBV28	TRBD2	-	TRBJ2-2	CASSFEAGGVEELFF	TGTGCCAGCAGTTTCGAGGCGGGAGGCGTTGAGGAGCTGTTTTTT
13	TRBV5-4	-	-	TRBJ1-1	CASSLTGNTEAFF	TGTGCCAGCAGCTTAACAGGGAACACTGAAGCTTTCTTT
15	TRBV9	-	-	TRBJ2-3	CASSPRLDFTDTQYF	TGTGCCAGCAGCCCCAGACTAGATTTCACAGATACGCAGTATTTT
13	TRBV7-9	-	few	TRBJ2-7	CASSPGQPYEQYF	TGTGCCAGCAGCCCGGGACAACCCTACGAGCAGTACTTC
12	TRBV14	-	once	TRBJ1-1	CASSLTRAEAFF	TGTGCCAGCAGCCTCACAAGGGCCGAAGCTTTCTTT
12	TRBV12-3/TRBV12-4	-	-	TRBJ2-7	CASSLTEGEQYF	TGTGCCAGCAGTTTAACGGAGGGCGAGCAGTACTTC
18	TRBV14	TRBD2	-	TRBJ2-1	CASSEGGWGLAIWNEQFF	TGTGCCAGCAGCGAAGGGGGTTGGGGACTAGCGATTTGGAATGAGCAGTTCTTC
14	TRBV9	-	-	TRBJ1-4	CASSSGRPNEKLFF	TGTGCCAGCAGTTCCGGACGGCCTAATGAAAAACTGTTTTTT
14	TRBV5-4	TRBD1	-	TRBJ2-7	CASSRTGGSYEQYF	TGTGCCAGCAGCCGGACAGGGGGCTCCTACGAGCAGTACTTC
13	TRBV30	TRBD1	-	TRBJ1-2	CALRDRDNYGYTF	TGTGCCCTGAGGGACAGGGATAACTATGGCTACACCTTC
15	TRBV11-2	-	-	TRBJ2-1	CASSLAGVPRDEQFF	TGTGCCAGCAGCTTAGCGGGCGTCCCGAGAGATGAGCAGTTCTTC
18	TRBV5-4	-	-	TRBJ1-3	CASSLGSGHRLSGNTIYF	TGTGCCAGCAGCTTGGGATCGGGACATCGCCTCTCTGGAAACACCATATATTTT
18	TRBV6-1	TRBD1	-	TRBJ1-1	CASSARDRVRQANTEAFF	TGTGCCAGCAGTGCCCGGGACAGGGTGAGGCAGGCGAACACTGAAGCTTTCTTT
11	TRBV30	-	-	TRBJ1-1	CAWGIMTEAFF	TGTGCCTGGGGAATAATGACTGAAGCTTTCTTT
15	TRBV7-9	TRBD2	-	TRBJ2-7	CASSPAGLAPVEQYF	TGTGCCAGCAGCCCCGCAGGACTAGCTCCAGTCGAGCAGTACTTC
14	TRBV6-5	-	-	TRBJ1-5	CASSYGGNNQPQHF	TGTGCCAGCAGTTACGGGGGAAATAATCAGCCCCAGCATTTT
12	TRBV5-4	TRBD1	-	TRBJ2-7	CASSLAGGEQYF	TGTGCCAGCAGCTTGGCAGGGGGCGAGCAGTACTTC
15	TRBV5-1	TRBD1	-	TRBJ1-3	CASSADRGAGNTIYF	TGCGCCAGCAGCGCGGACAGGGGGGCTGGAAACACCATATATTTT
12	TRBV7-9	-	-	TRBJ2-1	CASRPWDYEQFF	TGTGCCAGCAGGCCCTGGGACTATGAGCAGTTCTTC
15	TRBV10-3	-	-	TRBJ1-5	CATMQSGASNQPQHF	TGTGCCACCATGCAATCTGGGGCGAGCAATCAGCCCCAGCATTTT
16	TRBV28	-	-	TRBJ1-5	CASSPGRTYSNQPQHF	TGTGCCAGCAGTCCGGGCCGCACCTATAGCAATCAGCCCCAGCATTTT
11	TRBV29-1	TRBD1	-	TRBJ1-4	CSVRTGEELFF	TGCAGCGTTAGGACAGGGGAGGAACTGTTTTTT
16	TRBV5-5	TRBD2	-	TRBJ2-1	CASSLAPSGGNNEQFF	TGTGCCAGCAGCTTGGCTCCTAGCGGGGGGAACAATGAGCAGTTCTTC
11	TRBV28	TRBD1	-	TRBJ1-1	CASNDRVEAFF	TGTGCCAGCAATGACAGGGTGGAAGCTTTCTTT
15	TRBV7-3	TRBD1	-	TRBJ1-2	CASSGRDSLLMKSTF	TGTGCCAGCAGCGGACGGGACAGCCTCCTTATGAAGTCCACCTTC